The rows below give T cell receptor beta chains drawn from one sample of a study of blood T cells in healthy people across ages. TCRdb itself ran the 5' RACE reads through MiXCR, one entry per CDR3 protein. The table has around 940,000 distinct CDR3 sequences, approximately 50% seen once. The sample consisted of blood. The receptors stem from a woman aged 60-75 years in good health. Both conserved end residues are part of each CDR3. A D gene is named only where the DNA matches it firmly. Clone size is given for some rows only: seen once, a few or many times, or a class if the clone is expanded.

NA	TRBV4-3	NA	TRBJ1-2	CASSGHVLTEGYTF	TGCGCCAGCAGCGGACACGTCCTAACAGAAGGCTACACCTTC
once	TRBV6-6	NA	TRBJ2-3	CASSNTGDTQYF	TGTGCCAGCAGTAATACCGGGGATACGCAGTATTTT
NA	TRBV20-1	TRBD2	TRBJ2-7	CSVALAGVIEQYF	TGCAGTGTCGCACTAGCGGGAGTAATCGAGCAGTACTTC
NA	TRBV5-1	TRBD2	TRBJ2-1	CASSLTSGRAENEQFF	TGCGCCAGCAGCCTGACTAGCGGGAGGGCCGAAAATGAGCAGTTCTTC
NA	TRBV5-5	NA	TRBJ2-6	CASSLLGKGSGANVLTF	TGTGCCAGCAGCTTGTTGGGGAAGGGCTCTGGGGCCAACGTCCTGACTTTC
NA	TRBV12-3/TRBV12-4	TRBD1	TRBJ1-2	CASSVRDRVRDLRRNYGYTF	TGTGCCAGCAGTGTCCGGGACAGGGTACGAGATTTACGACGTAACTATGGCTACACCTTC
NA	TRBV27	NA	TRBJ2-1	CASSLRPPTGTYNEQFF	TGTGCCAGCAGTTTAAGGCCGCCTACCGGGACTTACAATGAGCAGTTCTTC
NA	TRBV4-1	NA	TRBJ1-6	CASSPGRQGIIGSPLHF	TGCGCCAGCAGCCCCGGGAGGCAGGGGATAATCGGGTCACCCCTCCACTTT
NA	TRBV11-1	TRBD2	TRBJ2-3	CASSPPLPFVSSGMGAHTDTQYF	TGTGCCAGCAGCCCACCATTACCTTTCGTCTCTAGCGGGATGGGAGCCCACACAGATACGCAGTATTTT
once	TRBV30	NA	TRBJ1-1	CAGRGYTEAFF	TGTGCCGGGAGAGGTTACACTGAAGCTTTCTTT
many	TRBV7-2	NA	TRBJ2-6	CASSPRIGASGSGANVLTF	TGTGCCAGCAGCCCACGGATAGGAGCCTCCGGCTCTGGGGCCAACGTCCTGACTTTC
many	TRBV29-1	NA	TRBJ2-7	CSARTRAWGAYEQYF	TGCAGCGCGCGGACTCGGGCTTGGGGGGCCTACGAGCAGTACTTC
few	TRBV20-1	TRBD2	TRBJ2-1	CSARTPLAGVTNEQFF	TGCAGTGCTAGGACCCCCCTAGCGGGAGTTACAAATGAGCAGTTCTTC
NA	TRBV10-3	NA	TRBJ2-5	CAISERAARETQYF	TGTGCCATCAGTGAGAGGGCAGCGCGGGAGACCCAGTACTTC
NA	TRBV10-2	NA	TRBJ2-7	CASSDRTDSYEQYF	TGCGCCAGCAGTGATCGAACGGACTCCTACGAGCAGTACTTC
few	TRBV20-1	TRBD2	TRBJ2-7	CSAAPTSLFSYEQYF	TGCAGTGCTGCCCCGACTAGCCTTTTCTCCTACGAGCAGTACTTC
NA	TRBV5-1	NA	TRBJ1-4	CASSLGSTLEKLFF	TGCGCCAGCAGCTTGGGCTCTACTCTTGAAAAACTGTTTTTT
NA	TRBV5-5	TRBD2	TRBJ2-3	CASSSGTSVADTQYF	TGTGCCAGCAGCTCCGGGACTAGCGTGGCAGATACGCAGTATTTT
NA	TRBV7-9	NA	TRBJ1-5	CASSGRGAEGNQPQHF	TGTGCCAGCAGCGGCCGGGGGGCCGAAGGCAATCAGCCCCAGCATTTT
NA	TRBV6-2/TRBV6-3	TRBD1	TRBJ2-2	CASSSTGQGANTGELFF	TGTGCCAGCAGTTCAACGGGACAGGGGGCAAACACCGGGGAGCTGTTTTTT
few	TRBV20-1	NA	TRBJ2-3	CSASDRGTDTQYF	TGCAGTGCTAGCGACCGGGGCACAGATACGCAGTATTTT
many	TRBV25-1	NA	TRBJ2-3	CASSESAVTQYF	TGTGCCAGCAGTGAATCGGCGGTGACGCAGTATTTT
few	TRBV5-1	NA	TRBJ1-6	CASSLAGIRHNSPLHF	TGCGCCAGCAGCTTGGCGGGTATTCGACATAATTCACCCCTCCACTTT
few	TRBV28	NA	TRBJ2-3	CASSSTWDTQYF	TGTGCCAGCAGTTCAACGTGGGATACGCAGTATTTT
few	TRBV12-3/TRBV12-4	NA	TRBJ2-7	CASSFSGISYEQYF	TGTGCCAGCAGTTTTTCCGGGATCTCCTACGAGCAGTACTTC
NA	TRBV7-8	NA	TRBJ2-7	CASSSDGRRYEQYF	TGTGCCAGCAGTTCGGACGGACGACGCTACGAGCAGTACTTC
once	TRBV19	NA	TRBJ2-7	CASSYQGQGFSEQYF	TGTGCCAGTAGTTACCAGGGACAAGGTTTCTCCGAGCAGTACTTC
few	TRBV29-1	NA	TRBJ1-2	CSVDNRGYGYTF	TGCAGCGTTGATAATCGGGGCTATGGCTACACCTTC
NA	TRBV7-2	NA	TRBJ2-2	CASSPSGQVLTGELFF	TGTGCCAGCAGCCCGAGCGGGCAGGTCCTCACCGGGGAGCTGTTTTTT
NA	TRBV15	NA	TRBJ2-7	CATSLLSASGQYF	TGTGCCACCAGCCTACTATCCGCCTCTGGGCAGTACTTC
NA	TRBV2	NA	TRBJ2-5	CASSGGDGWQETQYF	TGTGCCAGCAGTGGCGGGGATGGGTGGCAAGAGACCCAGTACTTC
once	TRBV27	NA	TRBJ2-7	CASSLFLDGLYEQYF	TGTGCCAGCAGTTTATTCCTCGACGGCCTCTACGAGCAGTACTTC
NA	TRBV20-1	NA	TRBJ2-5	CSARRQSQETQYF	TGCAGTGCTAGAAGACAGTCACAAGAGACCCAGTACTTC
few	TRBV29-1	TRBD1	TRBJ2-2	CSVIKGAAGELFF	TGCAGCGTTATCAAGGGGGCTGCCGGGGAGCTGTTTTTT
NA	TRBV4-1	NA	TRBJ2-5	CASSQEGFATGGETQYF	TGCGCCAGCAGCCAAGAAGGGTTCGCCACTGGGGGAGAGACCCAGTACTTC
few	TRBV5-1	NA	TRBJ1-2	CASSLEMGASYGYTF	TGCGCCAGCAGCTTGGAAATGGGGGCTAGCTATGGCTACACCTTC
once	TRBV6-2/TRBV6-3	NA	TRBJ2-1	CASTLGVDAGFNEQFF	TGTGCCAGCACGTTGGGTGTGGACGCAGGCTTCAATGAGCAGTTCTTC
NA	TRBV29-1	NA	TRBJ2-2	CSVEDGTANTGELFF	TGCAGCGTTGAAGATGGTACCGCGAACACCGGGGAGCTGTTTTTT
NA	TRBV7-9	TRBD1	TRBJ1-2	CASSYPGQGIGRGYTF	TGTGCCAGCAGCTATCCGGGACAGGGTATTGGTCGTGGCTACACCTTC
once	TRBV7-3	NA	TRBJ2-1	CASSRAGDYYNEQFF	TGTGCCAGCAGCCGGGCAGGGGACTACTACAATGAGCAGTTTTTC
few	TRBV7-9	NA	TRBJ2-5	CASSGDEETQYF	TGTGCCAGCAGTGGAGATGAGGAGACCCAGTACTTC
NA	TRBV10-3	TRBD2	TRBJ2-3	CAISEIAGGRTDTQYF	TGTGCCATCAGTGAAATAGCGGGAGGTCGCACAGATACGCAGTATTTT
NA	TRBV29-1	NA	TRBJ2-7	CSVDEAYEQYF	TGCAGCGTTGACGAGGCCTACGAGCAGTACTTC
NA	TRBV5-6	TRBD2	TRBJ2-1	CASSLGTSERAYYNEQFF	TGTGCCAGCAGCTTGGGGACTAGCGAGAGGGCCTACTACAATGAGCAGTTCTTC